The entry below gives a single TCR beta chain sequence along with its context. The data belong to a study of OX40 agonist ivuxolimab in advanced cancers. TCRdb's copy holds only in-frame clones and misses some; the assay was immunoSEQ multiplex PCR. Among tens of thousands of clones listed, around 81% were seen once. The CDR3 loop spans 12 amino acids. V was clipped by 1 base and J by 7 bases, with 7 bases between them. CDR1 and CDR2 from the germline V gene are SGHAT and FQNNGV. The sequence came from an adult with an advanced solid tumor such as melanoma, head and neck, liver or kidney cancer. The V call is TRBV11-2, the J call TRBJ1-1; D call uncertain. Sequencing used CD4+ or CD8+ T cells sorted from blood, obtained in a trial of the OX40 agonist ivuxolimab. Here the CDR3 reads CASSLGGGEAFF. The CDR3 DNA sequence: TGTGCCAGCAGCTTAGGTGGCGGTGAAGCTTTCTTT.